This T cell receptor beta chain is from a study of shared clonotypes between healthy human individuals. Study-wide background: The cohort had two women and a few men, ages 18 to 49.

Selected positively for CCR7 and CD45RO-negative, naive CD8 cells excluded terminally differentiated effector memory CD45RA+ cells. The CDR3 is made up of 15 amino acids. The V gene's germline CDR1 is SGHTA and CDR2 FQGTGA. The ends lost 5 bases at V and 3 bases at J; junction bases unmatched: 5. This clone was observed once. The authors ran the assay at deep level. Repertoires were generated with immunoSEQ multiplex PCR, while TCRdb's copy carries only in-frame clones and drops some. Of about 2.1 million clones in the sample, 85% to 95% were seen once. This sequence joins TRBV7-3 and TRBJ2-2; 8 bases fit TRBD2. The sample consisted of naive CD8+ T cells from PBMCs. The receptor's source is a man aged 18 to 29 in good health. Some clones in this sample may be carry-over from other donors' samples. CDR3 nucleotides: TGTGCCAGCAGCGCTCTAGCGGGCCACACCGGGGAGCTGTTTTTT. Translated: CASSALAGHTGELFF.